What follows describes a single TCR beta chain. Its antigen specificity is not known. No base qualities exist here, and no much larger clone lies one base off it. These data belong to a study of T cell responses to AZD1222 COVID-19 vaccine (dated by TCRdb to the early 2020s). In the study overall: TCR sequencing covered roughly 230 trial participants: about 210 given two doses of AZD1222 and some 25 given two doses of MenACWY control vaccine. Trial participants were enrolled into age subgroups of 18-55, 56-69 and 70-plus years, which contained approximately 150, 28 and 58 TCR-sequenced participants, respectively. Beyond this particular receptor, the publication reports: Epitopes outside the regions mutated in the B.1.351 and B.1.1.7 variants were reportedly recognized by nearly half of the unique spike-specific TCRs. Most participants were white British and females outnumbered males, and the authors suggested that clonal diversity may have been underestimated. Conclusions about previously exposed vaccinees were limited because only six AZD1222 recipients were SARS-CoV-2 seropositive at baseline. Because no samples from the day 14 peak response were available, repertoires could be characterized only after the peak T cell response. The whole spike protein was spanned by vaccine-associated CD4 TCRs, and dominant responses were seen in regions 160-218 and 743-854. In the small 56-69-year group, the increase in depth fell short of significance, most likely because of low power. A significant rise in spike-specific TCR breadth and depth was observed after two AZD1222 doses relative to day 0 and relative to MenACWY recipients.

Including the terminal cysteine and phenylalanine, the CDR3 comprises 14 residues. Only the CDR3 DNA stays, 42 bases, in frame from base 1. The germline V gene (reference sequence) yields LNHDA for CDR1 and SQIVND for CDR2. V is trimmed back by 5 bases and J by 2 bases, and the junction contains 6 bases that no gene match accounts for. The label giving this sample's time point can be read as: about 28 days (+/-7) after the second vaccine dose. Because spike-specific TCR depth and breadth did not differ between the two schedules, AZD1222 recipients who got a second dose at roughly 4 weeks were pooled with those who got a second dose at roughly 12 weeks. Samples from vaccinated people were obtained from the UK trials COV001 and COV002, which included a single-blind randomized controlled phase 2/3 trial of AZD1222 (ChAdOx1 nCoV-19) in healthy adults. For TCRbeta chain sequencing, PBMC samples from trial participants were taken at day 0 and at day 28 after the second dose.

The CDR3 regions of human TCRbeta chains were subjected to immunosequencing. As for the authors' bioinformatics: Repertoire TCRs were checked for matches against a reference library of SARS-CoV-2-specific TCRs that had been generated using the MIRA antigen-specificity platform. Breadth was defined as the fraction of unique TCRs that were SARS-CoV-2-associated, and depth was defined as the fraction of total T cells that were SARS-CoV-2-associated. Each spike-specific TCR was assigned to its reactive spike region and to a CD4 or CD8 class using the MIRA data. Log10-transformed breadth and depth values were compared by one-way ANOVA with Sidak's multiple comparisons tests. TCRdb limited this immuneACCESS table to in-frame rearrangements with V and J called. A share of clones is missing; checked studies link under half to unresolved V genes, and the rest is unexplained. The V and J calls and clone size were taken over from that table, and D and trimming were inferred from the DNA. The sample profile shows some 190,000 clones; approximately 89% of them were found once. The ten largest clones represent less than 2% of the sample.

This specimen was peripheral blood, taken 28 days after the second AZD1222 dose. This clonotype originated in an adult who received the AZD1222 COVID-19 vaccine. The rearrangement joined TRBV19 to TRBJ2-7; 7 middle bases align to TRBD2. The DNA sequence is as follows: TGTGCCAGTAGTCCATGGGGGGGAACCTACGAGCAGTACTTC. The translation is CASSPWGGTYEQYF.